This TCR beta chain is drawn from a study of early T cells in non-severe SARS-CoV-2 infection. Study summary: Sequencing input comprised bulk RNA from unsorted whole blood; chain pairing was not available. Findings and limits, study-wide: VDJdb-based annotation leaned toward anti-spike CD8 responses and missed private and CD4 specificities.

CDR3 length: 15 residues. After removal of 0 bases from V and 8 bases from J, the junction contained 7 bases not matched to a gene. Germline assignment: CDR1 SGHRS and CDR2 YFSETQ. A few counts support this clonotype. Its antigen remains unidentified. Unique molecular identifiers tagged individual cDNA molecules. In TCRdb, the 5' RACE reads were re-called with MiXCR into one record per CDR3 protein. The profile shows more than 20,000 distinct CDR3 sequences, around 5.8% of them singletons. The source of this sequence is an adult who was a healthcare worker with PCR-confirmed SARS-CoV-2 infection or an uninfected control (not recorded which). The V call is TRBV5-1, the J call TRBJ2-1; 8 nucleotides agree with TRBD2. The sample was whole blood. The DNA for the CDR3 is TGCGCCAGCAGCTTGGTAAACGGGGGGGCCGATGAGCAGTTCTTC. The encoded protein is CASSLVNGGADEQFF. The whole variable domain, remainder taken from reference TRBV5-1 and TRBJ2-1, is KAGVTQTPRYLIKTRGQQVTLSCSPISGHRSVSWYQQTPGQGLQFLFEYFSETQRNKGNFPGRFSGRQFSNSRSEMNVSTLELGDSALYLCASSLVNGGADEQFFGPGTRLTVL.